The TCR beta chain described here comes from a study of OX40 agonist ivuxolimab in advanced cancers. At the level of the study: Ivuxolimab is a fully human IgG2 antibody that activates OX40 (CD134).

The CDR3 contains 16 residues. With 4 bases removed from V and 5 bases from J, the gap between germline ends came to 17 bases. From germline, CDR1 is LNHDA and CDR2 SQIVND (reference sequence). Profiled with immunoSEQ multiplex PCR; TCRdb holds only in-frame clones, not every one. The sample carries 65,000 to 90,000 clones, over 65% recorded once. Only one count was recorded for this clone. This sequence originates from an adult with an advanced solid tumor such as melanoma, head and neck, liver or kidney cancer. This chain links TRBV19 with TRBJ1-4; D uncertain. The sample consisted of CD4+ or CD8+ T cells sorted from blood, taken in a trial of the OX40 agonist ivuxolimab. The DNA for the CDR3 is TGTGCCAGTAGTACCGGCCGTCCCCCTCGAAATGAAAAACTGTTTTTT. Protein: CASSTGRPPRNEKLFF.